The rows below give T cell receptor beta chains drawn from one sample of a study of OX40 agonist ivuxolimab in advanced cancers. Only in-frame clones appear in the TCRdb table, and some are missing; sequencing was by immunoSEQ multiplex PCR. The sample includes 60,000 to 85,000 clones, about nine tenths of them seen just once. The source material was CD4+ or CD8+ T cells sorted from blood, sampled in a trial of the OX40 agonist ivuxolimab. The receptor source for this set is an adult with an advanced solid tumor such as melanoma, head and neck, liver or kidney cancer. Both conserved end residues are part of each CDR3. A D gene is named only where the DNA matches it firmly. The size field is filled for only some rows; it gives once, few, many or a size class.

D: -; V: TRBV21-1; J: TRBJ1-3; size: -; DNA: TGTGCCAGCAGGCCGGGACTTCTCTTTGGAAACACCATATATTTT; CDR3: CASRPGLLFGNTIYF
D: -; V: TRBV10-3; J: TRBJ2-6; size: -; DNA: TGTGCCATCAGTGAGGGTTACTTGGAGTCTGGGGCCAACGTCCTGACTTTC; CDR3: CAISEGYLESGANVLTF
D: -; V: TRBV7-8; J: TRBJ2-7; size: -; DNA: TGTGCCAGCAGCTTAGAACGTGAGAACGAGCAGTACTTC; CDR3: CASSLERENEQYF
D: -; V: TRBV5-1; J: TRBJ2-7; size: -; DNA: TGCGCCAGCAGCATACAGACAGGCTTCTCCTACGAGCAGTACTTC; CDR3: CASSIQTGFSYEQYF
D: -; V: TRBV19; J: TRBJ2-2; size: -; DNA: TGTGCCAGTAGAAACGGAGTACGCACCGGGGAGCTGTTTTTT; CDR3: CASRNGVRTGELFF
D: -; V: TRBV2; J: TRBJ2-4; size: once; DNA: TGTGCCAGCACGAAAGAGGGAGGATCGGGAAACATTCAGTACTTC; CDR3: CASTKEGGSGNIQYF
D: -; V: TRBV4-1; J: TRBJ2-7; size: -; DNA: TGCGCCAGCAGCCAAGGGCTTCACAGGGACTACGAGCAGTACTTC; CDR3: CASSQGLHRDYEQYF
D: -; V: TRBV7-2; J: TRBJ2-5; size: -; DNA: TGTGCCAGCAGGGCAAACGGCATGGGAGAGACCCAGTACTTC; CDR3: CASRANGMGETQYF
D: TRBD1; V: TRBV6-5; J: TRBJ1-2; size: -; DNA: TGTGCCAGCCGGGACAGGGACAACTATGGCTACACCTTC; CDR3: CASRDRDNYGYTF
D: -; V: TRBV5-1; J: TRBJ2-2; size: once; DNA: TGCGCCAGCAGCTTGCGCTCACCGAACACCGGGGAGCTGTTTTTT; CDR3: CASSLRSPNTGELFF
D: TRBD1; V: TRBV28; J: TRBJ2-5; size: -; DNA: TGTGCCAGCTCCTCCGGGACAGTAAAAGAGACCCAGTACTTC; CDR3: CASSSGTVKETQYF
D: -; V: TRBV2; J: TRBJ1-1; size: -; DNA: TGTGCCAGCAGAGAAACAGGGCCAACTGAAGCTTTCTTT; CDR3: CASRETGPTEAFF
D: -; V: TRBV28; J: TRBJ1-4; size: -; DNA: TGTGCCAGCAGTTCCCGGGACGGAGCCACTTATGAAAAACTGTTTTTT; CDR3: CASSSRDGATYEKLFF
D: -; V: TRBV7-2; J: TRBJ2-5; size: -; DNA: TGTGCCAGCAGCTTAGCTGGGGGGCTCGCAGAGACCCAGTACTTC; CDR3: CASSLAGGLAETQYF
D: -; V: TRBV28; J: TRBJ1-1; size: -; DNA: TGTGCCAGCAGCTCCCCTAGTGGTTTAACTGAAGCTTTCTTT; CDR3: CASSSPSGLTEAFF
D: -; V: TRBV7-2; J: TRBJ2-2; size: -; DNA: TGTGCCAGCAGCCGAGTTAGTTCGAACACCGGGGAGCTGTTTTTT; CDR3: CASSRVSSNTGELFF
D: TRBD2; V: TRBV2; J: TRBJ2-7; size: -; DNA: TGTGCCAGCGGACGCCCCGGGACTAGCGGGGCCTCCTACGAGCAGTACTTC; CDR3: CASGRPGTSGASYEQYF